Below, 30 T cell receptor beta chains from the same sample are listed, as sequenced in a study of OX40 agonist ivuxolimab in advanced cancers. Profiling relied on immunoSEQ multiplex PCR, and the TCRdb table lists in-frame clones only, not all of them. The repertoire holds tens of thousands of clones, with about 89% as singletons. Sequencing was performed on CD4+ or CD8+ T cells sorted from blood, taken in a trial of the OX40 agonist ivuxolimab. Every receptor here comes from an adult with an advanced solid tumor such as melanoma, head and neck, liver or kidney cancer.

CDR3 amino acids: CASIRAGGQPQHF. The CDR3 bases are TGTGCCAGCATTAGGGCCGGGGGTCAGCCCCAGCATTTT. This chain uses TRBV2 with TRBJ1-5; D is perhaps TRBD1 (5 bases). V lost 7 bases, J lost 6 bases, and 13 bases lay in between. This CDR3 has 13 residues. Per germline, CDR1 SNHLY and CDR2 FYNNEI.

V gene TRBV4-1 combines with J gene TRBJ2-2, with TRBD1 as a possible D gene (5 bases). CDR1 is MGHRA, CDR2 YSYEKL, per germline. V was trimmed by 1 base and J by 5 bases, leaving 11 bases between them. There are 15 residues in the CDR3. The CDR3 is CASSQGQPLTGELFF. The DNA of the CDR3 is TGCGCCAGCAGCCAAGGACAGCCCCTGACCGGGGAGCTGTTTTTT.

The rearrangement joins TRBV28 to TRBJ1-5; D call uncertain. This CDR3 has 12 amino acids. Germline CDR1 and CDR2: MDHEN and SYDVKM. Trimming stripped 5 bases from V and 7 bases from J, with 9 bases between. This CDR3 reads CASSLRAQPQHF. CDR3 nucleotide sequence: TGTGCCAGCAGTCTCCGGGCCCAGCCCCAGCATTTT. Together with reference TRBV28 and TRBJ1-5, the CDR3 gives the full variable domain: DVKVTQSSRYLVKRTGEKVFLECVQDMDHENMFWYRQDPGLGLRLIYFSYDVKMKEKGDIPEGYSVSREKKERFSLILESASTNQTSMYLCASSLRAQPQHFGDGTRLSIL.

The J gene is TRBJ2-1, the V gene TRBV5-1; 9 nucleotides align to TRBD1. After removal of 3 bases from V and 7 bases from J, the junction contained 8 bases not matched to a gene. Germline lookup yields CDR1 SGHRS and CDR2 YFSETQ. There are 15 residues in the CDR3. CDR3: CASSWAGQGRNEQFF. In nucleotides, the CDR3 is TGCGCCAGCAGCTGGGCCGGACAGGGGAGGAATGAGCAGTTCTTC.

CDR3 DNA: TGTGCCAGCAGCTTAGCAACAGGGGGAGCAACCTTC. It specifies CASSLATGGATF. The chain employs TRBV7-9 and TRBJ1-2; 8 bases match TRBD1. This CDR3 has 12 amino acids. Germline lookup yields CDR1 SEHNR and CDR2 FQNEAQ (reference sequence). Trimming cost V 0 bases and J 14 bases; bases outside gene matches: 5.

CDR3 bases: TGTGCCAGCAGCCCCGGACGGACTGGGGAAGCTTTCTTT. This encodes CASSPGRTGEAFF. This chain connects TRBV9 to TRBJ1-1; D is ambiguous. This CDR3 region has 13 residues. The V end lost 4 bases, the J end lost 8 bases, and 15 bases lay between the germline ends. CDR1 is SGDLS and CDR2 is YYNGEE in the germline V gene.

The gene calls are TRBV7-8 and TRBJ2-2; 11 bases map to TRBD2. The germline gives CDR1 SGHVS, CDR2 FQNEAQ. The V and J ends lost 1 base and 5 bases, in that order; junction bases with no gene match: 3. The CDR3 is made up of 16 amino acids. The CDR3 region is CASSLGLAGGTGELFF. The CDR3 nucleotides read TGTGCCAGCAGCTTAGGGCTAGCGGGAGGAACCGGGGAGCTGTTTTTT.

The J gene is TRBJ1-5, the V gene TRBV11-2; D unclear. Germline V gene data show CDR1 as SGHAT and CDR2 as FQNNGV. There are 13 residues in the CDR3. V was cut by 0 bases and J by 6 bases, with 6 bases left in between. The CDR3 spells CASSLDLRQPQHF. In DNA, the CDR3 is TGTGCCAGCAGCTTAGATTTGCGTCAGCCCCAGCATTTT.

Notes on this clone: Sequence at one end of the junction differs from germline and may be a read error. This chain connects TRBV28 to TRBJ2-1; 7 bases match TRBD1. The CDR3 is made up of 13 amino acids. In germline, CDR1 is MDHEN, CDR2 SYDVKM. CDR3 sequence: CASSSSFTGAPLF. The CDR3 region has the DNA TGTGCCAGCAGTTCTAGCTTTACAGGGGCGCCACTCTTC.

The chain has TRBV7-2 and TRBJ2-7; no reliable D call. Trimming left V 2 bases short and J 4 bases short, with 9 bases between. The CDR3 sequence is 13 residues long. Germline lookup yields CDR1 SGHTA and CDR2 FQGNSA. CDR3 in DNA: TGTGCCAGCAGCTTATCTAGGGTTTACGAGCAGTACTTC. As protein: CASSLSRVYEQYF.

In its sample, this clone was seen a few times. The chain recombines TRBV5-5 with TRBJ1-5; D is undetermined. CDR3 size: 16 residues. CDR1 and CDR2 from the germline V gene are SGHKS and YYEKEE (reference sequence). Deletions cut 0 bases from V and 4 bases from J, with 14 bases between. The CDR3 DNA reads TGTGCCAGCAGCTTGGAGCCCTCCCCCAGAAATCAGCCCCAGCATTTT. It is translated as CASSLEPSPRNQPQHF.

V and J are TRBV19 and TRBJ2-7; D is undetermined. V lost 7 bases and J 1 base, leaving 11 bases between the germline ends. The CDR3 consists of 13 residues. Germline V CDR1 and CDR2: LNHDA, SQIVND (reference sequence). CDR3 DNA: TGTGCCAGTAAATCTGACGTGTCCTACGAGCAGTACTTC. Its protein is CASKSDVSYEQYF. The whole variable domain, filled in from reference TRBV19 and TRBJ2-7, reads DGGITQSPKYLFRKEGQNVTLSCEQNLNHDAMYWYRQDPGQGLRLIYYSQIVNDFQKGDIAEGYSVSREKKESFPLTVTSAQKNPTAFYLCASKSDVSYEQYFGPGTRLTVT.

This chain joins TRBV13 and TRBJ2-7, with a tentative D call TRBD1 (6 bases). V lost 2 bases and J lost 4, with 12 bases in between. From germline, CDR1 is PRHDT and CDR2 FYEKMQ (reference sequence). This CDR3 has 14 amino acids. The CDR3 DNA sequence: TGTGCCAGCAGCTTAACCCGGACAGTTTACGAGCAGTACTTC. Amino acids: CASSLTRTVYEQYF.

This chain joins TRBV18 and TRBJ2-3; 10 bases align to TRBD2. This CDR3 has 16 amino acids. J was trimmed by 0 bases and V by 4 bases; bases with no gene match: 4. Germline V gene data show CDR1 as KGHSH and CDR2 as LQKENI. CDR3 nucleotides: TGTGCCAGCTCACTTCTAGCGGGGGCTAGCACAGATACGCAGTATTTT. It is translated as CASSLLAGASTDTQYF.

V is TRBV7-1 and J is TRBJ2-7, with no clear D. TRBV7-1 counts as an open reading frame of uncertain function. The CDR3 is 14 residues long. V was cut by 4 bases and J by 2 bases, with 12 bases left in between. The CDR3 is CASSLLPETYEQYF. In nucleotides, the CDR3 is TGTGCCAGCAGCTTACTGCCAGAGACCTACGAGCAGTACTTC.

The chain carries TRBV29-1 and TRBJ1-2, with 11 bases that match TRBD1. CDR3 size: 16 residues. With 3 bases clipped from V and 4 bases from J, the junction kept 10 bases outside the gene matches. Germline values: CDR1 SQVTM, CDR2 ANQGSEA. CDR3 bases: TGCAGCGTTGACGGGACAGGGGGATCAGGTTCCTATGGCTACACCTTC. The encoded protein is CSVDGTGGSGSYGYTF. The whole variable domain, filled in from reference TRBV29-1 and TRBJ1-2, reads SAVISQKPSRDICQRGTSLTIQCQVDSQVTMMFWYRQQPGQSLTLIATANQGSEATYESGFVIDKFPISRPNLTFSTLTVSNMSPEDSSIYLCSVDGTGGSGSYGYTFGSGTRLTVV.

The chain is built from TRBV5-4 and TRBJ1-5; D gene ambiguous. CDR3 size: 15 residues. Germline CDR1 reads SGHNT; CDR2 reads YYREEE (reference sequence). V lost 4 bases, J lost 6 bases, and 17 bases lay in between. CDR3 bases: TGTGCCAGCAGCCAAGGGAGCCGGGCGGTTCAGCCCCAGCATTTT. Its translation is CASSQGSRAVQPQHF. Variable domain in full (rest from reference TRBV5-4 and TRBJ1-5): ETGVTQSPTHLIKTRGQQVTLRCSSQSGHNTVSWYQQALGQGPQFIFQYYREEENGRGNFPPRFSGLQFPNYSSELNVNALELDDSALYLCASSQGSRAVQPQHFGDGTRLSIL.

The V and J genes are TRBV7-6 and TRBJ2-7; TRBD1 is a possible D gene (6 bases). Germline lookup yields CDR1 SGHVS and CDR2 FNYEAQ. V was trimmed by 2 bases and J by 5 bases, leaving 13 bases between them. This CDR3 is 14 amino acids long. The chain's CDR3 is CASSLLAGEDEQYF. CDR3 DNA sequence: TGTGCCAGCAGCTTATTAGCAGGGGAAGACGAGCAGTACTTC.

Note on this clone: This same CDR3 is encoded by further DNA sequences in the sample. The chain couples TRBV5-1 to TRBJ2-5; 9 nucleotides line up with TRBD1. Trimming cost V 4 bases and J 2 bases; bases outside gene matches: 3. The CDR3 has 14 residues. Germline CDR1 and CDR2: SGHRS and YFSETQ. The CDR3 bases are TGCGCCAGCAGCGCGGGGACAGGGCAAGAGACCCAGTACTTC. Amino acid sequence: CASSAGTGQETQYF.

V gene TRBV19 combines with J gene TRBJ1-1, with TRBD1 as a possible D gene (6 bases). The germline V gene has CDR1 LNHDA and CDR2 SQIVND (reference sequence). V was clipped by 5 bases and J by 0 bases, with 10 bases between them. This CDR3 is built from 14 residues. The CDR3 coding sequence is TGTGCCAGTAGTTTGGGGGCAATGAACACTGAAGCTTTCTTT. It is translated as CASSLGAMNTEAFF. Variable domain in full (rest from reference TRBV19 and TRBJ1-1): DGGITQSPKYLFRKEGQNVTLSCEQNLNHDAMYWYRQDPGQGLRLIYYSQIVNDFQKGDIAEGYSVSREKKESFPLTVTSAQKNPTAFYLCASSLGAMNTEAFFGQGTRLTVV.

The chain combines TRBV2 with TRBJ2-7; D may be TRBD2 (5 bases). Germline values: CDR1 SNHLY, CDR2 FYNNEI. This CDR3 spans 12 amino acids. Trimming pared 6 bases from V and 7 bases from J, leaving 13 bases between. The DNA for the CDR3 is TGTGCCAGCAGGCAGGCCCGAGGGGAGCAGTACTTC. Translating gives CASRQARGEQYF.

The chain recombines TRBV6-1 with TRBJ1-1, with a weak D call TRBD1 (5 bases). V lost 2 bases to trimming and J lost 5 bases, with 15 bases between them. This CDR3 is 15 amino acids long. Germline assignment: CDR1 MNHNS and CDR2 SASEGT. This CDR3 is CASSEWGVRGTEAFF. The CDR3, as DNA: TGTGCCAGCAGTGAATGGGGGGTTCGGGGGACTGAAGCTTTCTTT.

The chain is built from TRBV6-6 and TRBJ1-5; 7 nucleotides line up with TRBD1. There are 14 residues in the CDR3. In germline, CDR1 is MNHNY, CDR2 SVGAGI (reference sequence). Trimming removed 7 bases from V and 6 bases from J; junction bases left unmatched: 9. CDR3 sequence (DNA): TGTGCCAGCAAAGAGACAGGGACAGTTCAGCCCCAGCATTTT. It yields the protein CASKETGTVQPQHF.

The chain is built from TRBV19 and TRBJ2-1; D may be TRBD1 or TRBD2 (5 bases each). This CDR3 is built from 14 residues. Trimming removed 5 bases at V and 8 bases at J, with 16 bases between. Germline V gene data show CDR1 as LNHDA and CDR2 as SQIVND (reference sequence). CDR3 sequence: CASSETDWGYEQFF. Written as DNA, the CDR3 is TGTGCCAGTAGTGAGACGGATTGGGGGTATGAGCAGTTCTTC. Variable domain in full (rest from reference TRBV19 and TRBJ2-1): DGGITQSPKYLFRKEGQNVTLSCEQNLNHDAMYWYRQDPGQGLRLIYYSQIVNDFQKGDIAEGYSVSREKKESFPLTVTSAQKNPTAFYLCASSETDWGYEQFFGPGTRLTVL.

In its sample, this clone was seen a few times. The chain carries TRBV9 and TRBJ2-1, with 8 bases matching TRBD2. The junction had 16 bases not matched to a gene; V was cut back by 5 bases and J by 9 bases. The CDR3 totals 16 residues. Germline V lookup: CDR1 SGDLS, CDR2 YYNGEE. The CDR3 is CASREGLSGSTGEQFF. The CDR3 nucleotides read TGTGCCAGCAGAGAAGGTCTGAGCGGGAGTACGGGTGAGCAGTTCTTC.

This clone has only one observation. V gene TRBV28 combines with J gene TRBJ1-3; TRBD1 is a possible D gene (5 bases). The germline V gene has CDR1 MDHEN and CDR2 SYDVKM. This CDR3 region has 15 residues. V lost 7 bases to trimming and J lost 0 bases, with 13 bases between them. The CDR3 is CASTRGGTSGNTIYF. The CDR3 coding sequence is TGTGCCAGCACCCGGGGGGGGACCTCTGGAAACACCATATATTTT. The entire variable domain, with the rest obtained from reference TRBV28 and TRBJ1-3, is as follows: DVKVTQSSRYLVKRTGEKVFLECVQDMDHENMFWYRQDPGLGLRLIYFSYDVKMKEKGDIPEGYSVSREKKERFSLILESASTNQTSMYLCASTRGGTSGNTIYFGEGSWLTVV.

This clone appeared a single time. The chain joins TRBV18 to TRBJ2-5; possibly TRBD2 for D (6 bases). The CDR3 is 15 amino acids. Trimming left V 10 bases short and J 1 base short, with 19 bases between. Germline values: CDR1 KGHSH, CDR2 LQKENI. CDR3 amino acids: CATTPGVPFQETQYF. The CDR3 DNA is TGTGCCACCACACCGGGGGTACCATTCCAAGAGACCCAGTACTTC.

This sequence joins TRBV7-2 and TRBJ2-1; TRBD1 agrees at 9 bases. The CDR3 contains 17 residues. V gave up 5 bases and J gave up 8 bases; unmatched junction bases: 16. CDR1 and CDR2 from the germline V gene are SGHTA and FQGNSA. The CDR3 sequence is CASSKGPPGQGNHEQFF. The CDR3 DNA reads TGTGCCAGCAGCAAAGGCCCCCCGGGACAGGGAAATCATGAGCAGTTCTTC.

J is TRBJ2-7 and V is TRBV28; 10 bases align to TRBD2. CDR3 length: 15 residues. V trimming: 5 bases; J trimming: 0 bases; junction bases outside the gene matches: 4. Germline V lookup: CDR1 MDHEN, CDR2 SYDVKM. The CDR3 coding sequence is TGTGCCAGCAGTGCCGGGACTAGCGCCTCCTACGAGCAGTACTTC. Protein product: CASSAGTSASYEQYF.

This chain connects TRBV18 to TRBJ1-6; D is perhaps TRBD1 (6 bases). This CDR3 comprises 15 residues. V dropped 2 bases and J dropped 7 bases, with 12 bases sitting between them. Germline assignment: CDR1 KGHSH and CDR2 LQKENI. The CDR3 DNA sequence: TGTGCCAGCTCACCAACCAAGGGGGGGAATTCACCCCTCCACTTT. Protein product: CASSPTKGGNSPLHF.